This record concerns one TCR beta chain sequence. No antigen is known for it. No qualities accompany the bases; no much larger clone lies one base away. The sample originates from a study of CD8+ T cells in alopecia areata (dated by TCRdb to 2017 to 2018). Looking at the study overall: In both human patients and the C3H/HeJ mouse model, the study applied high-throughput TCRbeta sequencing to look at T cell clonal expansion in alopecia areata. Scalp clonality was compared across normal scalp (n=4), patchy alopecia areata scalp (n=8), and alopecia totalis/universalis scalp (n=8). RNA was obtained with the PAXgene miRNA kit for fixed scalp, the miRNeasy kit for PBMCs, and the RNeasy kit for mouse skin. Amplification of TCRbeta CDR3 regions was done by immunoSEQ multiplex PCR using 35 Vbeta forward primers and 13 Jbeta reverse primers. On the human side, TCRbeta sequencing was run on scalp tissue and on sorted CD4+ and CD8+ peripheral blood T cells from healthy controls and from alopecia areata patients with either patchy or totalis/universalis disease.

The protocol used for the library was the immunoSEQ multiplex PCR assay. For TCR sequencing, RNA was extracted from every sample and reverse transcribed into cDNA to serve as template. SuperScript III was used for first-strand cDNA synthesis, primed with a 2:1 mix of oligo-dT and random hexamers. A synthetic immune receptor repertoire was used to measure amplification bias, and any remaining bias was corrected computationally. The published analysis was carried out like this. Raw reads were preprocessed to remove errors, and CDR3 was defined according to IMGT conventions as the region from the conserved cysteine to phenylalanine. Clonality was calculated as 1 minus Shannon entropy normalized by log2 of the number of productive unique TCRs. CD4 or CD8 identity of scalp clones was inferred by cross-referencing scalp TCRbeta sequences with sorted blood CD4 and CD8 repertoires. In TCRdb, the immuneACCESS table is reduced to in-frame sequences with V and J assigned. These tables do not hold every clone; where another copy was compared, an unresolved V gene accounts for under half, and the others remain unexplained. V and J calls and clone size are those listed in that table; D and trimming were worked out from the DNA. The sample contains about 110,000 clones, under 65% of them found a single time. The ten largest clones capture 20% to 25% of the sample.

V and J are trimmed by 4 bases and 3 bases, and the gene matches miss 15 bases of the junction. The CDR3 goes from the cysteine to the phenylalanine over 19 residues. The only DNA kept is the CDR3, 57 bases in frame from the first base. CDR1 and CDR2, per the germline V gene (reference sequence), are SEHNR and FQNEAQ. The research as a whole found: Resident alphabeta T cells in normal human skin are also sequenced, complicating scalp TCR repertoire analysis, unlike mouse skin dominated by gammadelta T cells. Compared with normal scalp, lesional scalp, particularly in alopecia totalis/universalis, had higher clonality and more expanded CD8+ clones, which suggests antigenic drive. TCR sequences shared between patients were less clear than in mice, possibly partly because of HLA diversity in the patient population.

Peripheral blood and lesional scalp punch biopsies were obtained from patients with alopecia areata. PBMCs were separated by density centrifugation and stained for CD3, CD4 and CD8, after which CD4+ and CD8+ T cells were sorted on a FACSAria. Alopecia areata patients who were not treated were recruited through a multicenter biomarker study. Blood CD8+ T cells from a few biomarker-study patients were further sorted into NKG2D-low and NKG2D-high fractions. The source is a human donor with alopecia areata. The material sequenced was NKG2D-low CD8+ T cells sorted from blood. Taken with the paper, the label for cell subset or site translates to: sorted CD8+ NKG2D-low blood T cells. The chain was built from TRBV7-9 and TRBJ2-7; 13 of the junction bases match TRBD2. The CDR3: CASSSNDLGTSGTHYEQYF. The DNA sequence is as follows: TGTGCCAGCAGCTCGAACGATCTAGGGACTAGCGGGACTCACTACGAGCAGTACTTC.